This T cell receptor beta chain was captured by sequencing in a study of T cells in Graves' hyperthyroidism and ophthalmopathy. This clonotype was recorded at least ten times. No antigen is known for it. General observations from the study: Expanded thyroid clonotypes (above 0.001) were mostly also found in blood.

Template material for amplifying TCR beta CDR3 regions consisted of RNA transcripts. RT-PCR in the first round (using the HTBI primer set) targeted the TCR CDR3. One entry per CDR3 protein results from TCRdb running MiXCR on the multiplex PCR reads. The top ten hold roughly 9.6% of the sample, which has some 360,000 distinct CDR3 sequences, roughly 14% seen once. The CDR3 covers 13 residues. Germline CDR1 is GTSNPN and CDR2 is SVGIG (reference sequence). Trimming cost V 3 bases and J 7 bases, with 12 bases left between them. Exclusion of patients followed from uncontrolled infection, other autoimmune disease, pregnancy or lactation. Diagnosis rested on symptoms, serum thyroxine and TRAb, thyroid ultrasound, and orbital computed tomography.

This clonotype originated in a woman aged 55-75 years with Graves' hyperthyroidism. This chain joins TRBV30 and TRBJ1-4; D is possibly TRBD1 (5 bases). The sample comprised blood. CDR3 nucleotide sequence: TGTGCCTGGAGCCAGGGCATCGGTGAAAAACTGTTTTTT. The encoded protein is CAWSQGIGEKLFF.